These 26 T cell receptor beta chains share one sample of origin, sequenced in a study of T-cell memory formation after mild COVID-19. TCRdb independently ran MiXCR on the 5' RACE reads; one entry per CDR3 protein. This table holds some 62,000 distinct CDR3 sequences, 9.3% found once. Input material: PBMCs or a T cell subset sorted from them (not recorded which). The receptors shown here come from a man aged 18 to 30 who had mild COVID-19 (a few samples of this study predate the infection). Cell type and time point are not known.

This clonotype appeared many times. V usage is TRBV12-3 or TRBV12-4 and J usage is TRBJ1-3; tentative D call: TRBD1 (5 bases). This CDR3 has 14 amino acids. The V and J ends lost 5 bases and 9 bases respectively, with 17 bases between them. The CDR3 DNA follows: TGTGCCAGCAGTCCCGGGACCGGGTTTTTCACCATATATTTT. It is translated as CASSPGTGFFTIYF.

This clonotype has at least ten counts. This rearrangement joins TRBV5-6 to TRBJ2-1, with D tentatively TRBD2 (7 bases). Per the germline V gene, CDR1 is SGHDT and CDR2 is YYEEEE. The CDR3 runs to 15 residues. Trimming shortened V by 1 base and J by 0 bases, and 8 bases separated the two germline ends. The CDR3 loop reads CASSLRGGSYNEQFF. CDR3 nucleotide sequence: TGTGCCAGCAGCTTGAGGGGGGGCTCCTACAATGAGCAGTTCTTC.

This clonotype was picked up many times. The V gene is TRBV12-3 or TRBV12-4, the J gene TRBJ1-2; the D gene is possibly TRBD1 (6 bases). The CDR3 totals 12 residues. V lost 5 bases and J 5 bases, leaving 9 bases between the germline ends. CDR3 sequence: CASSPQGYGYTF. The CDR3 bases are TGTGCCAGCAGTCCCCAGGGGTATGGCTACACCTTC.

In nucleotides, the CDR3 is TGTGCCAGCAGTTTATCCCTACAGGGAATCTATGGCTACACCTTC. This gives the protein CASSLSLQGIYGYTF. The chain carries TRBV27 and TRBJ1-2, with D possibly matching TRBD1 (6 bases). In germline, CDR1 is MNHEY, CDR2 SMNVEV (reference sequence). Between the trimmed V and J ends, which lost 0 bases and 4 bases, there was a span of 12 bases. This CDR3 spans 15 amino acids.

This clonotype was observed a few times. V and J are TRBV20-1 and TRBJ2-2; unclear D gene. CDR1 and CDR2 from the germline V gene are DFQATT and SNEGSKA (reference sequence). Between the trimmed V and J ends, which lost 6 bases and 3 bases, there was a span of 14 bases. This CDR3 is 14 amino acids long. CDR3 nucleotides: TGCAGTGCCCAACCCGGGCGTCACACCGGGGAGCTGTTTTTT. Translated: CSAQPGRHTGELFF.

The genes are TRBV7-2 and TRBJ2-2, with D maybe TRBD1 (6 bases). Germline CDR1 reads SGHTA; CDR2 reads FQGNSA. V lost 5 bases and J 7 bases, leaving 11 bases between the germline ends. The CDR3 totals 13 residues. CDR3 amino acids: CASSGTGIGELFF. In nucleotides, the CDR3 is TGTGCCAGCAGCGGTACAGGGATCGGGGAGCTGTTTTTT.

The rearrangement links TRBV7-9 to TRBJ1-1; D might be TRBD1 (6 bases). CDR1 SEHNR and CDR2 FQNEAQ come from the germline V gene (reference sequence). The CDR3 is made up of 15 amino acids. V lost 5 bases to trimming and J lost 6 bases, with 19 bases between them. The CDR3 region is CASSTQGSVQAEAFF. In nucleotides, the CDR3 is TGTGCCAGCAGCACACAGGGTAGTGTACAGGCTGAAGCTTTCTTT.

The V and J genes are TRBV6-4 and TRBJ2-1, with D maybe TRBD1 (6 bases). The germline CDR1 and CDR2 sequences are MRHNA and SNTAGT. The ends were cut back, 0 bases at V and 9 bases at J, with 15 bases in the middle. The CDR3 is 15 residues long. The CDR3 DNA sequence: TGTGCCAGCAGTGACTCATCAGGGGCGGTGAGTGAGCAGTTCTTC. Its protein is CASSDSSGAVSEQFF.

The table lists this clonotype with a few counts. The chain is built from TRBV27 and TRBJ2-7; 8 bases line up with TRBD2. This CDR3 comprises 13 residues. Per germline, CDR1 MNHEY and CDR2 SMNVEV (reference sequence). V was clipped by 7 bases and J by 2 bases; unmatched bases: 4. The CDR3 DNA follows: TGTGCCAGCAAGACGGGGGGGACCTACGAGCAGTACTTC. This sequence encodes CASKTGGTYEQYF.

This clonotype was found many times. The rearrangement uses TRBV18 and TRBJ2-3, with D possibly being TRBD1 (5 bases). Germline V gene sequence: CDR1 KGHSH, CDR2 LQKENI. The CDR3 contains 13 residues. The ends were cut back, 3 bases at V and 7 bases at J, with 11 bases in the middle. The CDR3 nucleotides are TGTGCCAGCTCACCCCGTGACAGAAATACGCAGTATTTT. Protein sequence: CASSPRDRNTQYF. The full variable domain, rest sourced from reference TRBV18 and TRBJ2-3, is NAGVMQNPRHLVRRRGQEARLRCSPMKGHSHVYWYRQLPEEGLKFMVYLQKENIIDESGMPKERFSAEFPKEGPSILRIQQVVRGDSAAYFCASSPRDRNTQYFGPGTRLTVL.

This clonotype was counted a few times. V is TRBV11-2 and J is TRBJ2-4; maybe TRBD1 (6 bases). CDR3 length equals 16 residues. Per the germline V gene, CDR1 is SGHAT and CDR2 is FQNNGV. V lost 3 bases, J lost 0 bases, and 12 bases lay in between. The CDR3 spells CASSFIQGKAKNIQYF. CDR3 nucleotides: TGTGCCAGCAGCTTTATACAGGGTAAAGCCAAAAACATTCAGTACTTC.

There are many counts of this clonotype. The chain recombines TRBV11-1 with TRBJ2-1; the D gene is possibly TRBD1 (6 bases). CDR3 size: 14 residues. The germline V gene encodes CDR1 SGHAT and CDR2 FQDESV (reference sequence). The V end lost 5 bases, the J end lost 6 bases, and 14 bases lay between the germline ends. The CDR3 protein is CASSQIGTTNEQFF. CDR3 nucleotides: TGTGCCAGCAGCCAAATCGGGACAACCAATGAGCAGTTCTTC.

The chain uses TRBV15 and TRBJ1-2, with D hard to call. V lost 5 bases and J lost 2, with 6 bases in between. The CDR3 is made up of 12 amino acids. Germline CDR1 LNHNV, CDR2 YYDKDF (reference sequence). The CDR3 spells CATSEANYGYTF. The CDR3 DNA sequence: TGTGCCACCAGCGAGGCCAACTATGGCTACACCTTC.

This clonotype was picked up many times. The rearrangement joins TRBV7-2 to TRBJ2-1, with D possibly being TRBD2 (6 bases). The CDR3 loop spans 13 amino acids. CDR1 is SGHTA, CDR2 FQGNSA, per germline. V dropped 5 bases and J dropped 9 bases, with 14 bases sitting between them. The CDR3 DNA reads as TGTGCCAGCAGCGCCTCTAGCGTTGGTGAGCAGTTCTTC. Translation gives CASSASSVGEQFF.

The chain couples TRBV5-1 to TRBJ1-1; 7 bases match TRBD1. The CDR3 has 13 residues. Per germline, CDR1 SGHRS and CDR2 YFSETQ. Trimming took 4 bases from V and 8 from J; bases not matched to a gene: 8. In DNA form, the CDR3 reads TGCGCCAGCAGCCCTCGCCGGGACAGCGAAGCTTTCTTT. Its translation: CASSPRRDSEAFF.

There are many counts of this clonotype. The chain joins TRBV6-2 or TRBV6-3 to TRBJ2-5, with D perhaps TRBD2 (6 bases). The germline V gene has CDR1 MNHEY and CDR2 SVGEGT. The CDR3 has 18 amino acids. The ends were cut back, 4 bases at V and 2 bases at J, with 23 bases in the middle. The CDR3 protein is CASSWRRSAGNVQETQYF. As DNA, the CDR3 is TGTGCCAGCAGTTGGAGGAGGTCGGCGGGGAACGTACAAGAGACCCAGTACTTC.

V is TRBV7-2 and J is TRBJ1-5; D call uncertain. Germline V gene sequence: CDR1 SGHTA, CDR2 FQGNSA. The CDR3 covers 14 residues. With 4 bases removed from V and 4 bases from J, the gap between germline ends came to 11 bases. CDR3 region: CASSSRTGNQPQHF. CDR3 in DNA: TGTGCCAGCAGCTCCAGGACTGGAAATCAGCCCCAGCATTTT.

DNA of the CDR3: TGTGCCACCAGCCGTGGACAGGGTGCGGATCAGCCCCAGCATTTT. Translating gives CATSRGQGADQPQHF. V is TRBV15 and J is TRBJ1-5, with 8 bases identical to TRBD1. Germline CDR1 is LNHNV and CDR2 is YYDKDF (reference sequence). The CDR3 is 15 residues long. With V trimmed by 5 bases and J by 5 bases, 8 bases remained unmatched.

To note about this clonotype: The conserved final phenylalanine or tryptophan is absent from the CDR3, which likely points to a read error. The rearrangement joins TRBV7-6 to TRBJ1-2; 10 positions agree with TRBD1. V was pared by 5 bases and J by 10 bases, with 7 bases of the junction left unmatched. CDR3 length equals 13 residues. CDR1 is SGHVS, CDR2 FNYEAQ, per germline. The CDR3 nucleotides read TGTGCCAGCAGCGCCGGGACAGGGGCGGACTACACCTCC. This translates into CASSAGTGADYTS.

This clonotype has ten or more counts. The chain couples TRBV5-1 to TRBJ2-5; weak D call: TRBD1 (6 bases). CDR1 SGHRS and CDR2 YFSETQ come from the germline V gene. V was cut by 4 bases and J by 4 bases, with 11 bases left in between. This CDR3 is built from 13 residues. The CDR3 loop reads CASSQDSAETQYF. In DNA form, the CDR3 reads TGCGCCAGCAGCCAGGACAGCGCAGAGACCCAGTACTTC.

V usage is TRBV5-1 and J usage is TRBJ2-1, with 9 bases identical to TRBD2. Germline values: CDR1 SGHRS, CDR2 YFSETQ. The CDR3 is made up of 15 amino acids. Germline trimming cut 2 bases from V and 5 bases from J; bases unmatched to any gene: 5. The CDR3: CASSFKRGDDNEQFF. The DNA for the CDR3 is TGCGCCAGCAGCTTCAAGCGGGGGGACGACAATGAGCAGTTCTTC.

This clonotype was observed a handful of times. The rearrangement links TRBV11-2 to TRBJ1-6; no firm D call. Per germline, CDR1 SGHAT and CDR2 FQNNGV. The CDR3 extends over 14 amino acids. Trimming left V 5 bases short and J 8 bases short, with 13 bases between. CDR3 in amino acids: CASSPALLDSPLHF. The CDR3, as DNA: TGTGCCAGCAGCCCGGCCCTACTGGATTCACCCCTCCACTTT.

The J gene is TRBJ1-2, the V gene TRBV15; D is ambiguous. Germline CDR1 LNHNV, CDR2 YYDKDF (reference sequence). The V end lost 0 bases, the J end lost 6 bases, and 17 bases lay between the germline ends. The CDR3 totals 16 residues. The CDR3 region is CATSRDPNEGIHGYTF. The CDR3 DNA is TGTGCCACCAGCAGAGACCCGAATGAAGGGATACATGGCTACACCTTC.

Note on this clonotype: One end of the junction fails to match germline, which may point to a read error. As DNA, the CDR3 is TGTGCTAGCAGCTTACATCCGGGAGAACGCACAGATACGCAGTATTTT. Translation: CASSLHPGERTDTQYF. The chain joins TRBV7-7 to TRBJ2-3; the D gene is possibly TRBD2 (6 bases). Germline assignment: CDR1 SSHAT and CDR2 FNYEAQ (reference sequence). The CDR3 is 16 amino acids.

Relative to its sample, this clonotype is medium-sized. The chain joins TRBV5-1 to TRBJ2-5, with 10 bases matching TRBD1. The germline CDR1 and CDR2 sequences are SGHRS and YFSETQ. V shed 4 bases, J shed 3 bases, and the junction held 3 bases outside the gene matches. This CDR3 has 14 amino acids. CDR3 in amino acids: CASSRGQGEETQYF. The CDR3, as DNA: TGCGCCAGCAGCCGTGGACAGGGGGAAGAGACCCAGTACTTC.

This clonotype was counted only a few times. The chain carries TRBV6-5 and TRBJ1-2; TRBD1 might be the D (6 bases). The CDR3 covers 15 residues. Trimming stripped 0 bases from V and 6 bases from J, with 14 bases between. Germline V gene data show CDR1 as MNHEY and CDR2 as SVGAGI. The DNA for the CDR3 is TGTGCCAGCAGTTACTCGGGACAAGTCCGAGATGGCTACACCTTC. Protein: CASSYSGQVRDGYTF.